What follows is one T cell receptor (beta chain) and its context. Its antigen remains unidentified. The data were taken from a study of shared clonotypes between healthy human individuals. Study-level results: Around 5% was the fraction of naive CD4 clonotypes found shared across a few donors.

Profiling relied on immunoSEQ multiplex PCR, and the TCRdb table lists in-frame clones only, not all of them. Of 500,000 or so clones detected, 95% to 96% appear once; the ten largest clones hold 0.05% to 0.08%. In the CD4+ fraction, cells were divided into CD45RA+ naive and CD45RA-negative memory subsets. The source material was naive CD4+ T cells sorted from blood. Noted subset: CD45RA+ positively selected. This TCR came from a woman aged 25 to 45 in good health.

The CDR3 is CASREPGRGFHEQYF. In nucleotides, the CDR3 is TGTGCCAGCAGGGAACCGGGAAGGGGGTTCCACGAGCAGTACTTC. V is TRBV6-1 and J is TRBJ2-7, with D perhaps matching TRBD1 (6 bases). V was shortened by 6 bases and J by 5 bases, with 20 bases between the two germline ends. Per germline, CDR1 MNHNS and CDR2 SASEGT. The CDR3 spans 15 residues.